This T cell receptor beta chain was captured in a study of human T cells and chemical hapten exposure. Overall study context: Readings were taken at 6 days from patch tests that had applied 0.01% DPC to the upper back.

Germline lookup yields CDR1 DFQATT and CDR2 SNEGSKA (reference sequence). With 7 bases removed from V and 1 base from J, the gap between germline ends came to 13 bases. The CDR3 has 13 amino acids. TCRdb analysed the RACE reads with MiXCR anew, one entry per CDR3 protein. The sample carries 84,000 or so distinct CDR3 sequences, roughly a tenth recorded once. Findings of the study overall: TCRs above 1 in 1000 frequency stayed constant with DPC sensitization. Patch test scores rose with PT1 expanded TCR counts, a positive correlation. Compared with pre-sensitization or healthy control sets, expanded TCRs clustered more.

Regarding time point: patch test 1, 2 weeks after DPC sensitization. Noted treatment: therapeutic diphenylcyclopropenone sensitization with weekly scalp DPC. Regarding this clonotype: Its antigen remains unidentified.

This chain links TRBV20-1 with TRBJ1-1; the D gene is possibly TRBD1 (5 bases). The specimen comprised whole blood, sampled in connection with sensitization to the hapten diphenylcyclopropenone (DPC). This clonotype was sampled from a man aged 35-49 years with alopecia areata. Some clones in this sample may be carry-over from other donors' samples. The CDR3 DNA reads TGCAGTGGCCGACAGATAGAGAACACTGAAGCTTTCTTT. Its protein is CSGRQIENTEAFF.